This entry is about one T cell receptor (beta chain). Antigen unknown. This entry comes from a study of radiation and T cells in renal cell carcinoma. As to time point: baseline pretreatment blood. As for treatment: 15 Gy SBRT to primary tumor, nephrectomy 4 weeks later. Notes on the study in general: From baseline, blood top tumor clonotypes peaked at 2 weeks post-radiation.

The CDR3 covers 17 residues. The germline V gene encodes CDR1 MDHEN and CDR2 SYDVKM. Trimming stripped 8 bases from V and 3 bases from J, with 23 bases between. Only in-frame clones appear in the TCRdb table, and some are missing; sequencing was by immunoSEQ multiplex PCR. The profile shows around 140,000 clones, around 90% of them singletons. The rearrangement joins TRBV28 to TRBJ1-5; tentatively, D is TRBD1 (5 bases). This receptor was obtained from a woman between 70 and 85 years old with renal cell carcinoma. The material sequenced was blood, taken from a patient whose treatment included radiotherapy and nephrectomy. The DNA for the CDR3 is TGTGCCAGCTGTACCTTCCCCCGGGGACTGCTCAATCAGCCCCAGCATTTT. This translates into CASCTFPRGLLNQPQHF.